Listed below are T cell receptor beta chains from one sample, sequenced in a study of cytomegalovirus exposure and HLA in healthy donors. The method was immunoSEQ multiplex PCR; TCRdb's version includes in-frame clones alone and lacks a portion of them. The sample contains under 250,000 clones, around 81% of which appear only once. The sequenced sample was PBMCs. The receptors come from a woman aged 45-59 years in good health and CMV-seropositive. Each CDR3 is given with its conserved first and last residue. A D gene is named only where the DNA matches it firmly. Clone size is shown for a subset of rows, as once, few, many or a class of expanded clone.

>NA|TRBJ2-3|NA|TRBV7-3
CASSLTHGGFLTDTQYF
TGTGCCAGCAGCTTGACCCACGGGGGTTTCTTGACAGATACGCAGTATTTT
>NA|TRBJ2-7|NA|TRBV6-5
CASSGRPGEQYF
TGTGCCAGCAGTGGCCGCCCGGGCGAGCAGTACTTC
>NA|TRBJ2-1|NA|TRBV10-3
CAIRANQANEQFF
TGTGCCATCAGGGCCAACCAGGCCAATGAGCAGTTCTTC
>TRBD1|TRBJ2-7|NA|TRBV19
CASKKGALYEQYF
TGTGCCAGCAAGAAGGGGGCTCTCTACGAGCAGTACTTC
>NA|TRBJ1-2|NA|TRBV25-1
CASSDFQIATIYGYTF
TGTGCCAGCAGTGATTTCCAAATTGCGACAATCTATGGCTACACCTTC
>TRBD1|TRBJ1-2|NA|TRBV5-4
CASSLAVRGARGGYTF
TGTGCCAGCAGCTTGGCTGTCAGGGGGGCACGCGGTGGCTACACCTTC
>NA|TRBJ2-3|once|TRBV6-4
CASSDSDRTDTQYF
TGTGCCAGCAGTGACTCGGACAGAACAGATACGCAGTATTTT
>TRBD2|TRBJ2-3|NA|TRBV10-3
CAIRAGGATDTQYF
TGTGCCATCAGAGCGGGGGGAGCCACAGATACGCAGTATTTT
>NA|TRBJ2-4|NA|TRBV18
CASSPPQARNIQYF
TGTGCCAGCTCACCACCGCAGGCCAGGAACATTCAGTACTTC
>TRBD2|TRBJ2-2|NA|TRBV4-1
CASSEDQRGGPGELFF
TGCGCCAGCAGCGAGGACCAGCGGGGGGGACCCGGGGAGCTGTTTTTT
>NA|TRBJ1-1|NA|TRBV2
CASRHPGGENTEAFF
TGTGCCAGCAGGCACCCGGGGGGGGAAAACACTGAAGCTTTCTTT
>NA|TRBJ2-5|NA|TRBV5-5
CASSPGDPQETQYF
TGTGCCAGCAGCCCGGGGGACCCACAAGAGACCCAGTACTTC
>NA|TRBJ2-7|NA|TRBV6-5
CASTSGFTYEQYF
TGTGCCAGCACCTCGGGGTTCACCTACGAGCAGTACTTC
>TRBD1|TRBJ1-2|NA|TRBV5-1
CANSLDRDTGYTF
TGCGCCAACAGCTTGGACAGGGATACTGGCTACACCTTC
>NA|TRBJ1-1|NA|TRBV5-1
CASSLSPGANTEAFF
TGCGCCAGCAGCTTGTCTCCAGGGGCGAACACTGAAGCTTTCTTT
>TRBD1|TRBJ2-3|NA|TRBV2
CASSRDRGFADTQYF
TGTGCCAGCAGCCGGGACAGGGGGTTTGCAGATACGCAGTATTTT
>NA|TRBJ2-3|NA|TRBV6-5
CASSYSGRPTDTQYF
TGTGCCAGCAGTTACTCGGGGCGTCCCACAGATACGCAGTATTTT
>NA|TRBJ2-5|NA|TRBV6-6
CASINAGHQETQYF
TGTGCCAGCATTAACGCTGGGCACCAAGAGACCCAGTACTTC